These T cell receptor beta chains were read from a single sample in a study of identical twins. A single record per CDR3 protein comes from TCRdb applying MiXCR to the 5' RACE reads. The sample yields 1.5 million to 2 million distinct CDR3 sequences, about 32% seen once. Material: cord blood. Source of these receptors: a newborn girl in good health. Both conserved end residues are part of each CDR3. The order of the fields is D gene, clone size, J gene, V gene, CDR3 protein, CDR3 DNA. A D gene is named only where the DNA matches it firmly. Expanded clones are given a class, and other clones once, few, many or no size at all.

>TRBD2|few|TRBJ2-1|TRBV20-1
CSANHQRGAYNEQFF
TGCAGTGCTAACCATCAGCGGGGGGCCTACAATGAGCAGTTCTTC
>TRBD1|.|TRBJ2-1|TRBV27
CASREAGTGWNNEQFF
TGTGCCAGCCGAGAAGCCGGGACAGGGTGGAACAATGAGCAGTTCTTC
>TRBD2|few|TRBJ2-7|TRBV3-1
CASSQVDDGGRQPYEQYF
TGTGCCAGCAGCCAAGTGGACGACGGGGGGAGACAGCCCTACGAGCAGTACTTC
>.|.|TRBJ2-1|TRBV10-3
CASSYSGWNEQFF
TGTGCCAGCAGTTACTCGGGTTGGAATGAGCAGTTCTTC
>.|few|TRBJ2-3|TRBV20-1
CSARDSNTDTQYF
TGCAGTGCTAGAGATAGTAACACAGATACGCAGTATTTT
>TRBD2|few|TRBJ2-5|TRBV12-3/TRBV12-4
CASRIGLVSETQYF
TGTGCCAGCAGGATAGGACTAGTTTCAGAGACCCAGTACTTC
>TRBD2|few|TRBJ2-1|TRBV20-1
CSATLLAPSYNEQFF
TGCAGTGCTACCCTACTAGCGCCCTCCTACAATGAGCAGTTCTTC
>.|.|TRBJ1-2|TRBV7-9
CASSLVRGSNYGYTF
TGTGCCAGCAGCTTAGTTAGGGGGTCGAACTATGGCTACACCTTC
>.|few|TRBJ1-4|TRBV27
CASSPSGGRREKLFF
TGTGCCAGCAGTCCCAGCGGAGGGAGAAGGGAAAAACTGTTTTTT
>.|once|TRBJ1-2|TRBV6-6
CASSYRTDYGCTF
TGTGCCAGCAGTTATCGGACGGATTATGGCTGCACCTTC
>.|.|TRBJ1-2|TRBV20-1
CSARDQGRNYDYTF
TGCAGTGCTAGAGACCAGGGGCGCAACTATGACTACACCTTC
>.|few|TRBJ1-5|TRBV5-8
CASSPQGPQHF
TGTGCCAGCAGCCCCCAGGGGCCCCAGCATTTT
>TRBD1|few|TRBJ2-7|TRBV12-3/TRBV12-4
CASTPGQKSSYEQYF
TGTGCCAGCACCCCGGGACAGAAGAGCTCCTACGAGCAGTACTTC
>.|.|TRBJ2-7|TRBV4-2
CASSQGDGTLNEQYF
TGTGCCAGCAGCCAAGGGGACGGGACCCTCAATGAGCAGTACTTC
>.|.|TRBJ2-7|TRBV3-1
CASSQRAYF
TGTGCCAGCAGCCAAAGAGCGTACTTC
>TRBD1|.|TRBJ2-3|TRBV24-1
CATSEPTDRGRTDTQYF
TGTGCCACCAGTGAACCGACTGACAGGGGGCGTACAGATACGCAGTATTTT
>TRBD2|.|TRBJ2-2|TRBV4-2
CASSQVRLAGSLNTGELFF
TGTGCCAGCAGCCAAGTTCGGCTAGCGGGGTCCCTAAACACCGGGGAGCTGTTTTTT
>.|.|TRBJ2-7|TRBV24-1
CATSDSASVTYEQYF
TGTGCCACCAGTGATTCGGCTAGCGTCACCTACGAGCAGTACTTC
>TRBD2|.|TRBJ2-4|TRBV5-1
CASSTGGTNEQYF
TGCGCCAGCAGCACGGGGGGGACAAATGAGCAGTACTTC
>TRBD2|few|TRBJ2-6|TRBV11-2
CASSLVSVRRTSLMSGANVLTF
TGTGCCAGCAGCTTAGTTTCCGTGCGTCGGACTAGCCTCATGTCTGGGGCCAACGTCCTGACTTTC
>.|.|TRBJ1-1|TRBV7-2
CASSYRDGRSTEAFF
TGTGCCAGCAGCTACCGGGACGGGAGGTCCACTGAAGCTTTCTTT
>.|.|TRBJ2-7|TRBV4-1
CASSQEEADNEQYF
TGCGCCAGCAGCCAAGAAGAGGCTGACAATGAGCAGTACTTC
>.|once|TRBJ2-1|TRBV5-1
CASSLEQTYNEQFF
TGCGCCAGCAGCTTGGAACAAACCTACAATGAGCAGTTCTTC
>TRBD2|.|TRBJ2-1|TRBV5-1
CARQVIGLARNEQFF
TGCGCCAGGCAGGTTATTGGACTAGCGAGGAATGAGCAGTTCTTC
>TRBD2|.|TRBJ2-7|TRBV20-1
CSAVYSGDEQYF
TGCAGTGCTGTCTATAGCGGGGACGAGCAGTACTTC
>TRBD2|few|TRBJ2-1|TRBV10-3
CAISVGLAGGSSYNEQFF
TGTGCCATCAGTGTGGGACTAGCGGGAGGGAGCTCCTACAATGAGCAGTTCTTC
>.|.|TRBJ2-1|TRBV12-3/TRBV12-4
CASSLPAVYNEQFF
TGTGCCAGCAGTTTGCCAGCGGTCTACAATGAGCAGTTCTTC
>.|.|TRBJ1-2|TRBV29-1
CSVERQGRYTF
TGCAGCGTTGAAAGGCAGGGTCGCTACACCTTC
>.|few|TRBJ2-1|TRBV11-3
CASSAPSGLANEQFF
TGTGCCAGCAGCGCCCCTTCGGGACTCGCAAATGAGCAGTTCTTC
>TRBD2|.|TRBJ2-1|TRBV20-1
CSATGGAYEQFF
TGCAGTGCTACCGGGGGGGCCTATGAGCAGTTCTTC
>.|few|TRBJ1-5|TRBV6-1
CAISEQGAQPQHF
TGTGCCATCAGTGAACAGGGAGCTCAGCCCCAGCATTTT
>.|.|TRBJ2-3|TRBV20-1
CSAYTYGGFTDTQYF
TGCAGTGCGTATACTTATGGGGGCTTTACAGATACGCAGTATTTT
>.|.|TRBJ1-6|TRBV28
CASRPGSSYNSPLHF
TGTGCCAGCAGACCGGGCAGCTCCTATAATTCGCCCCTCCACTTT
>.|.|TRBJ1-2|TRBV2
CASSQGDGELYGYTF
TGTGCCAGCAGTCAAGGGGACGGCGAACTCTATGGCTACACCTTC
>TRBD1|.|TRBJ1-1|TRBV4-1
CASSSEATGTEAFF
TGCGCCAGCAGCTCGGAGGCGACAGGGACTGAAGCTTTCTTT
>TRBD1|few|TRBJ2-5|TRBV2
CASKGRRQGQETQYF
TGTGCCAGCAAAGGAAGACGACAGGGCCAAGAGACCCAGTACTTC
>.|.|TRBJ1-1|TRBV7-2
CASSLAGGAGNTEAFF
TGTGCCAGCAGCTTAGCGGGGGGGGCAGGGAACACTGAAGCTTTCTTT
>.|few|TRBJ2-1|TRBV9
CASSDRDPLNEQFF
TGTGCCAGCAGCGACCGGGACCCCTTGAATGAGCAGTTCTTC
>.|many|TRBJ2-7|TRBV20-1
CSDSSIRSYEQYF
TGCAGTGACAGTTCGATCAGATCCTACGAGCAGTACTTC
>TRBD2|.|TRBJ2-3|TRBV3-1
CASSQAGTSGPGWDTQYF
TGTGCCAGCAGCCAAGCCGGGACTAGCGGTCCGGGTTGGGATACGCAGTATTTT
>.|once|TRBJ2-5|TRBV7-2
CASSLASLNNFNEQYF
TGTGCCAGCAGCTTAGCGTCCCTCAACAACTTCAATGAGCAGTACTTC
>.|few|TRBJ1-4|TRBV15
CATSPQDSANEKLFF
TGTGCCACCAGCCCCCAGGACAGCGCGAATGAAAAACTGTTTTTT
>TRBD2|.|TRBJ2-5|TRBV4-1
CASSQESGSRNEQYF
TGCGCCAGCAGCCAAGAGAGCGGGAGTAGAAATGAGCAGTACTTC
>.|many|TRBJ1-2|TRBV29-1
CSVEDQQGGDGYTF
TGCAGCGTTGAAGATCAACAGGGAGGAGATGGCTACACCTTC
>TRBD1|.|TRBJ1-2|TRBV12-3/TRBV12-4
CTSSLVRTGNYGYTF
TGTACCAGCAGTTTAGTTAGGACAGGGAACTATGGCTACACCTTC
>.|many|TRBJ2-1|TRBV29-1
CSVGGLYNEQFF
TGCAGCGTTGGTGGCCTCTACAATGAGCAGTTCTTC
>.|.|TRBJ2-6|TRBV20-1
CSAWTPYESSGANVLTF
TGCAGTGCTTGGACCCCCTATGAATCATCTGGGGCCAACGTCCTGACTTTC
>TRBD2|.|TRBJ2-1|TRBV6-1
CASLKGLAGNEQFF
TGTGCCAGCTTAAAGGGACTAGCGGGGAATGAGCAGTTCTTC
>TRBD2|many|TRBJ2-7|TRBV28
CASSSWALAGSSYEQYF
TGTGCCAGCAGTTCATGGGCTCTAGCGGGAAGCTCCTACGAGCAGTACTTC
>.|.|TRBJ1-1|TRBV27
CASSPRGDNTEAFF
TGTGCCAGCAGCCCCAGGGGTGACAACACTGAAGCTTTCTTT
>.|few|TRBJ2-7|TRBV29-1
CSVGGSRSYEQYF
TGCAGCGTTGGAGGGTCCCGCTCCTACGAGCAGTACTTC
>TRBD1|.|TRBJ2-1|TRBV9
CASSVLQGSYNEQFF
TGTGCCAGCAGCGTATTACAGGGGTCCTACAATGAGCAGTTCTTC
>.|few|TRBJ2-1|TRBV7-9
CNFGGEQFF
TGTAACTTCGGGGGTGAGCAGTTCTTC
>TRBD1|.|TRBJ2-6|TRBV11-1
CASSFRGTGSSGANVLTF
TGTGCCAGCAGCTTTAGAGGGACAGGGAGCTCTGGGGCCAACGTCCTGACTTTC